These 21 T cell receptor beta chains were all obtained from the same sample, sequenced in a study of identical twins. TCRdb passed the 5' RACE reads through MiXCR, listing each CDR3 protein once. The table shows nearly 900,000 distinct CDR3 sequences, with around 12% occurring only once. The sample was also linked to a second study, of yellow fever vaccine responses in identical twins.

The sequencing sample was made of PBMCs. The receptors were sampled from a woman younger than 30 in good health.

The chain couples TRBV7-2 to TRBJ2-7; TRBD2 aligns across 7 bases. This CDR3 is 16 amino acids long. Per germline, CDR1 SGHTA and CDR2 FQGNSA. The V gene end was trimmed by 1 base and the J gene end by 2 bases; junction bases not matched to a gene: 8. This chain's CDR3 is CASSLGGGTTTYEQYF. In DNA, the CDR3 is TGTGCCAGCAGCTTAGGGGGAGGGACTACGACCTACGAGCAGTACTTC.

This clonotype came up a few times. The J gene is TRBJ1-4, the V gene TRBV12-3 or TRBV12-4; D call uncertain. The CDR3 extends over 13 amino acids. Between the trimmed V and J ends, which lost 10 bases and 5 bases, there was a span of 14 bases. The CDR3 reads CATKGRSNEKLFF. The CDR3 region has the DNA TGTGCCACCAAAGGACGCTCAAATGAAAAACTGTTTTTT.

This clonotype was counted a few times. The CDR3 loop reads CASSLVNRDSSSTDTQYF. The CDR3 region has the DNA TGCGCCAGCAGCTTGGTAAATCGGGACAGCTCTAGCACAGATACGCAGTATTTT. The J gene is TRBJ2-3, the V gene TRBV5-1; 7 bases match TRBD1. The CDR3 has 18 amino acids. The germline CDR1 and CDR2 sequences are SGHRS and YFSETQ. The J segment lost 0 bases and the V segment lost 0 bases, leaving 10 bases of the junction unmatched.

The gene calls are TRBV7-9 and TRBJ2-7; 8 bases agree with TRBD2. Germline assignment: CDR1 SEHNR and CDR2 FQNEAQ (reference sequence). V shed 5 bases, J shed 6 bases, and the junction held 9 bases outside the gene matches. This CDR3 region has 14 residues. CDR3 region: CASSPAGAFFEQYV. The CDR3 DNA sequence: TGTGCCAGCAGCCCAGCGGGGGCCTTTTTCGAGCAGTACGTC.

V and J are TRBV19 and TRBJ1-5, with 8 bases fitting TRBD1. This CDR3 spans 17 amino acids. The J segment lost 7 bases and the V segment lost 3 bases, leaving 14 bases of the junction unmatched. In germline, CDR1 is LNHDA, CDR2 SQIVND (reference sequence). The chain's CDR3 is CASSIYGQGMSGQPQHF. DNA for the CDR3: TGTGCCAGTAGTATCTATGGACAGGGTATGTCGGGGCAGCCCCAGCATTTT.

This CDR3 reads CATSRYATSGRVTYNEQFF. The CDR3 coding sequence is TGTGCCACCAGCAGGTACGCCACTAGCGGGAGAGTTACCTACAATGAGCAGTTCTTC. The chain couples TRBV15 to TRBJ2-1; 11 bases are a match to TRBD2. V lost 3 bases to trimming and J lost 2 bases; unmatched junction nucleotides: 12. CDR1 is LNHNV, CDR2 YYDKDF, per germline (reference sequence). This CDR3 spans 19 amino acids.

This clonotype was detected many times. The chain couples TRBV2 to TRBJ1-2; 11 bases align to TRBD1. The CDR3 sequence is 13 residues long. Trimming took 8 bases from V and 5 from J; bases not matched to a gene: 4. CDR1 is SNHLY, CDR2 FYNNEI, per germline. CDR3 residues: CASVGQGAYGYTF. CDR3 nucleotides: TGTGCCAGCGTCGGACAGGGGGCTTATGGCTACACCTTC. Full variable domain (missing parts from reference TRBV2 and TRBJ1-2): EPEVTQTPSHQVTQMGQEVILRCVPISNHLYFYWYRQILGQKVEFLVSFYNNEISEKSEIFDDQFSVERPDGSNFTLKIRSTKLEDSAMYFCASVGQGAYGYTFGSGTRLTVV.

In this sample, this clonotype turned up many times. The chain combines TRBV12-3 or TRBV12-4 with TRBJ1-1; D is perhaps TRBD1 (6 bases). Trimming removed 5 bases at V and 3 bases at J, with 13 bases between. This CDR3 is built from 14 residues. In DNA, the CDR3 is TGTGCCAGCAGTCCACCTACAGGGTACACTGAAGCTTTCTTT. Protein sequence: CASSPPTGYTEAFF.

This sequence joins TRBV2 and TRBJ1-6; 8 bases match TRBD1. Losses at the gene ends were 2 bases for V and 8 bases for J; bases not matched to a gene: 8. Germline CDR1 is SNHLY and CDR2 is FYNNEI. The CDR3 covers 16 residues. Here the CDR3 reads CASSERQGSNHSPLHF. The CDR3 DNA sequence: TGTGCCAGCAGTGAACGACAGGGGTCGAACCATTCACCCCTCCACTTT.

This chain uses TRBV5-1 with TRBJ2-1, with 14 bases that match TRBD2. Germline V gene lookup returns CDR1 SGHRS and CDR2 YFSETQ. The J segment lost 8 bases and the V segment lost 2 bases, leaving 3 bases of the junction unmatched. There are 15 residues in the CDR3. The CDR3 DNA follows: TGCGCCAGCAGCTTCCGACTAGCGGGGGGGGATGAGCAGTTCTTC. This translates into CASSFRLAGGDEQFF.

This clonotype has a handful of counts. The chain recombines TRBV7-6 with TRBJ1-1; no firm D call. The CDR3 has 15 amino acids. V lost 1 base and J 3 bases, leaving 12 bases between the germline ends. Germline V gene sequence: CDR1 SGHVS, CDR2 FNYEAQ. Here the CDR3 reads CASSLGEGWDTEAFF. The CDR3 DNA is TGTGCCAGCAGCTTAGGCGAGGGCTGGGACACTGAAGCTTTCTTT.

The chain links TRBV3-1 to TRBJ2-1; 9 nucleotides line up with TRBD2. V trimming: 4 bases; J trimming: 7 bases; junction bases outside the gene matches: 8. Germline CDR1 reads LGHDT; CDR2 reads YNNKEL (reference sequence). The CDR3 is 15 residues long. This CDR3 reads CASSPRGGGANEQFF. The DNA for the CDR3 is TGTGCCAGCAGCCCCCGGGGCGGGGGGGCTAATGAGCAGTTCTTC.

This clonotype was seen a handful of times. V usage is TRBV7-6 and J usage is TRBJ2-1; D is perhaps TRBD1 or TRBD2 (5 bases each). V was cut by 1 base and J by 6 bases, with 19 bases left in between. CDR3 size: 17 residues. Germline CDR1 reads SGHVS; CDR2 reads FNYEAQ. The DNA for the CDR3 is TGTGCCAGCAGCTTAGGTAGTTGGGACGCCCTACGCAATGAGCAGTTCTTC. Translated: CASSLGSWDALRNEQFF.

The CDR3 protein is CASSPGTAAPAREQFF. CDR3 coding DNA: TGTGCCAGCAGCCCGGGGACTGCGGCACCCGCTAGAGAGCAGTTCTTC. The V call is TRBV7-2, the J call TRBJ2-1, with TRBD2 as a possible D gene (6 bases). This CDR3 contains 16 residues. The germline V gene encodes CDR1 SGHTA and CDR2 FQGNSA. The V end was cut by 5 bases, the J end by 10 bases, with 24 bases between.

At least ten counts were recorded for this clonotype. The CDR3 protein is CASSQDVSGSYNEQFF. The CDR3 nucleotides are TGCGCCAGCAGCCAAGATGTGAGCGGCTCCTACAATGAGCAGTTCTTC. This rearrangement joins TRBV4-1 to TRBJ2-1; weak D call: TRBD2 (5 bases). CDR1 is MGHRA, CDR2 YSYEKL, per germline. CDR3 length: 16 residues. Trimming cost V 0 bases and J 0 bases, with 9 bases left between them.

The chain has TRBV5-6 and TRBJ2-1, with D maybe TRBD1 (6 bases). CDR1 and CDR2 from the germline V gene are SGHDT and YYEEEE. The CDR3 has 16 residues. The germline V and J ends were trimmed by 0 bases and 9 bases, with 19 bases remaining between them. The CDR3 protein is CASSLAGTMIVGEQFF. CDR3 in DNA: TGTGCCAGCAGCTTGGCCGGGACAATGATTGTCGGTGAGCAGTTCTTC.

This chain uses TRBV7-9 with TRBJ2-5; 11 nucleotides match TRBD1. Germline CDR1 is SEHNR and CDR2 is FQNEAQ (reference sequence). CDR3 size: 16 residues. Germline trimming cut 3 bases from V and 2 bases from J; bases unmatched to any gene: 5. In nucleotides, the CDR3 is TGTGCCAGCAGCTTGGGACAGGGGGATGGACAAGAGACCCAGTACTTC. This gives the protein CASSLGQGDGQETQYF.

J is TRBJ2-7 and V is TRBV6-5; D perhaps matches TRBD2 (6 bases). The CDR3 has 17 amino acids. CDR1 is MNHEY and CDR2 is SVGAGI in the germline V gene. Trimming cost V 7 bases and J 0 bases, with 22 bases left between them. CDR3 sequence (DNA): TGTGCCAGCACTTCGGACGGACTAATTTCGGGCTCCTACGAGCAGTACTTC. It yields the protein CASTSDGLISGSYEQYF.

This clonotype was detected many times. The V and J genes are TRBV29-1 and TRBJ1-1; no firm D call. From germline, CDR1 is SQVTM and CDR2 ANQGSEA. There are 11 residues in the CDR3. V dropped 3 bases and J dropped 9 bases, with 11 bases sitting between them. CDR3: CSVDVTPQAFF. The CDR3 coding sequence is TGCAGCGTTGATGTTACACCTCAAGCTTTCTTT.

In its sample, this clonotype was seen a few times. The rearrangement joins TRBV7-9 to TRBJ1-2; D gene ambiguous. Trimming left V 4 bases short and J 8 bases short, with 11 bases between. CDR3 length equals 12 residues. Germline CDR1 and CDR2: SEHNR and FQNEAQ (reference sequence). The CDR3 here is CASSYGRRGYTF. CDR3 sequence (DNA): TGTGCCAGCAGCTATGGACGACGGGGCTACACCTTC.

This clonotype was seen a handful of times. CDR3 region: CASSLTASNEQFF. The DNA for the CDR3 is TGTGCCAGCAGTTTAACGGCAAGTAATGAGCAGTTCTTC. The chain couples TRBV12-3 or TRBV12-4 to TRBJ2-1; D unresolved. V lost 2 bases and J 7 bases, leaving 9 bases between the germline ends. The CDR3 spans 13 residues.